The rows below give T cell receptor beta chains drawn from one sample of a study of T cells in Graves' hyperthyroidism and ophthalmopathy. TCRdb re-analysed the multiplex PCR reads in MiXCR, keeping a single row per CDR3 protein. The table has 130,000 or so distinct CDR3 sequences, roughly a fifth seen once; the top ten hold 60% to 70%. Input material: blood. These receptors came from a woman aged 45-59 years with Graves' hyperthyroidism that later progressed to Graves' ophthalmopathy. Both conserved end residues are part of each CDR3. D genes are given only for firm matches. The size entry is marked missing in some rows and otherwise reads once, few, many or a size class.

D gene	J gene	V gene	clone size	CDR3 DNA	CDR3 protein
TRBD1	TRBJ1-1	TRBV5-1	many	TGCGCCAGTCAAAAAGGGGGCTCAGCGAACACTGAAGCTTTCTTT	CASQKGGSANTEAFF
TRBD1	TRBJ1-2	TRBV24-1	many	TGTGCCACCGGGGACAGGCGGGGCGGCTACACCTTC	CATGDRRGGYTF
TRBD2	TRBJ2-7	TRBV6-5	few	TGTGCCAGCAGTTACTCGGCGGGAGGGGCCTACGAGCAGTACTTC	CASSYSAGGAYEQYF
TRBD1	TRBJ2-7	TRBV6-9	-	TGTGCCAGCAGTTTCGATCCGGGACAGCAGTACGAGCAGTACTTC	CASSFDPGQQYEQYF
-	TRBJ2-3	TRBV27	many	TGTGCCAGCAGTTGGGGAGAAGAAGGGCGGAGGGAAGATACGCAGTATTTT	CASSWGEEGRREDTQYF
-	TRBJ2-7	TRBV7-9	many	TGTGCCAGCAGCGAGGCCCCCTACGAGCAGTACTTC	CASSEAPYEQYF
TRBD2	TRBJ2-3	TRBV7-9	-	TGTGCCAGCAGCTTCGGACTAGCGGGAGGAGGCACAGATACGCAGTATTTT	CASSFGLAGGGTDTQYF
TRBD2	TRBJ2-1	TRBV2	many	TGTGCCAGCAGTGCCCCGGGACTAGCGGGAGTGGTTGAGCAGTTCTTC	CASSAPGLAGVVEQFF
-	TRBJ2-5	TRBV6-6	many	TGTGCCAGCAGTTACGGGGTCGGAATAGCGTGGGAAGAGACCCAGTACTTC	CASSYGVGIAWEETQYF
TRBD1	TRBJ2-1	TRBV30	few	TGTGCCTCCATGACACCCTACGACAGGGGCAATGAGCAGTTCTTC	CASMTPYDRGNEQFF
-	TRBJ1-5	TRBV28	many	TGTGCCAGCAGAGGGGACCGGTTATCGGATCAGCCCCAGCATTTT	CASRGDRLSDQPQHF
-	TRBJ2-2	TRBV18	-	TGTGCCAGCTCACCACCGATGAGGGGGACCGGGGAGCTGTTTTTT	CASSPPMRGTGELFF
-	TRBJ1-5	TRBV5-5	many	TGTGCCAGCAGCAACCCTGGCGCGGGGGGCGTGCAGCCCCAGCATTTT	CASSNPGAGGVQPQHF
-	TRBJ1-5	TRBV19	-	TGTGCCGCTGAGGGGGGGCAGGGAGGCAATCAGCCCCAGCATTTT	CAAEGGQGGNQPQHF
TRBD1	TRBJ1-2	TRBV30	many	TGTGCCTGGAATCGCAGGACAGGGGTAGACTATGGCTACACCTTC	CAWNRRTGVDYGYTF
TRBD2	TRBJ2-7	TRBV30	many	TGTGCCTGGAGTGTCCGGGGGGACTACCCCTACGAGCAGTACTTC	CAWSVRGDYPYEQYF
TRBD2	TRBJ2-1	TRBV7-2	-	TGTGCCAGCAGCTCCCCTACTAGCGGGATGGGGGGTGAGCAGTTCTTC	CASSSPTSGMGGEQFF
TRBD2	TRBJ2-5	TRBV29-1	many	TGCAGCGGACGGGCGGGGGTAGAGACCCAGTACTTC	CSGRAGVETQYF
-	TRBJ2-6	TRBV28	-	TGTGCCAGCAGCCGACGTTCGGGAGCCAACGCCCTGACTTTC	CASSRRSGANALTF
TRBD2	TRBJ2-5	TRBV28	-	TGTGCCAGCAGTTTACTAGCGGGAGTTTATGAGACCCAGTACTTC	CASSLLAGVYETQYF
-	TRBJ2-3	TRBV28	many	TGTGCCAGCAGTCCAAGACTCGGGAGTAGCACAGATACGCAGTATTTT	CASSPRLGSSTDTQYF
-	TRBJ2-7	TRBV11-2	many	TGTGCCATCCCGGTAGGGTGCGAGCAGTACTTC	CAIPVGCEQYF
TRBD2	TRBJ2-3	TRBV2	many	TGTGCCAGCAGACCAGGGACTAGCGGCACAGATACGCAGTATTTT	CASRPGTSGTDTQYF
TRBD2	TRBJ2-5	TRBV4-2	many	TGTGCCAGCAGCCAAGAGGGGACTAGCGGTCGGCCCCGAGAGACCCAGTACTTC	CASSQEGTSGRPRETQYF
-	TRBJ1-5	TRBV20-1	many	TGCAGTGCTAGCCGGTACAATCAGCCCCAGCATTTT	CSASRYNQPQHF
TRBD1	TRBJ2-3	TRBV5-1	-	TGCGCCAGCAGCTCCGGGACAGGGGCCGATACGCAGTATTTT	CASSSGTGADTQYF
-	TRBJ2-3	TRBV6-1	few	TGTGCCAGCACCAACCTAGGAACAGATACGCAGTATTTT	CASTNLGTDTQYF
TRBD1	TRBJ1-2	TRBV20-1	many	TGCAGTGCTATAGGACAGGGGCTCTATGGCTACACCTTC	CSAIGQGLYGYTF
-	TRBJ1-1	TRBV30	many	TGTGCCTGGATGGTGAACACTGAAGCTTTCTTT	CAWMVNTEAFF
-	TRBJ2-7	TRBV24-1	many	TGTGCCACCAGTGATCGGGACCGAGATCTGGGCGAGCAGTACTTC	CATSDRDRDLGEQYF
-	TRBJ2-7	TRBV5-5	few	TGTGCCAGCAGCAGCCGACAGGCCACCTACGAGCAGTACTTC	CASSSRQATYEQYF
-	TRBJ2-1	TRBV2	many	TGTGCCAGCAGTGAAAGGGGGGCCAATGAGCAGTTCTTC	CASSERGANEQFF
-	TRBJ2-5	TRBV10-3	-	TGTGCCATCAGGAAGGGAGGAGCGGGCCAAGAGACCCAGTACTTC	CAIRKGGAGQETQYF
-	TRBJ2-1	TRBV29-1	few	TGCAGCGTCGCAAGCAATGAGCAGTTCTTC	CSVASNEQFF
TRBD1	TRBJ1-2	TRBV20-1	-	TGCAGTGCTAGAGATCTAGGACAGGGGGCGAGATCTAACTATGGCTACACCTTC	CSARDLGQGARSNYGYTF
-	TRBJ1-2	TRBV28	many	TGTGCCAGCAGTTTATCGCCCACAGGGATCTATGGCTACACCTTC	CASSLSPTGIYGYTF
-	TRBJ1-1	TRBV5-4	-	TGTGCCAGCAGCCCCCCGGGCCAGGGGTACACTGAAGCTTTCTTT	CASSPPGQGYTEAFF
-	TRBJ2-5	TRBV15	few	TGTGCCACCAGCAGAGGCGACAGGACGGGTGGAGAGACCCAGTACTTC	CATSRGDRTGGETQYF
-	TRBJ1-2	TRBV28	many	TGTGCCAGCAGCAATGACAGGTTCTCCTATGGCTACACCTTC	CASSNDRFSYGYTF
TRBD2	TRBJ2-3	TRBV10-2	once	TGCGCCAGCAGTGGGTCCGGGACTAGCGGGTTATCAGATACGCAGTATTTT	CASSGSGTSGLSDTQYF
TRBD1	TRBJ2-7	TRBV20-1	few	TGCAGTGCCCACATCGGACAGGGCTACGAGCAGTACTTC	CSAHIGQGYEQYF
-	TRBJ1-2	TRBV30	many	TGTGCCTGGAGCCACGGGAGGGGTTATGGCTACACCTTC	CAWSHGRGYGYTF
TRBD1	TRBJ1-1	TRBV28	many	TGTGCCAGCAGTCCCGGGACAGGACTCTTGAACACTGAAGCTTTCTTT	CASSPGTGLLNTEAFF
TRBD2	TRBJ2-2	TRBV6-1	few	TGTGCCAGCGCGTTACGGCGGGAGACCGGGGAGCTGTTTTTT	CASALRRETGELFF
-	TRBJ1-2	TRBV28	many	TGTGCCAGCAGTTCCCTGACAGGCGAGGGTTATGGCTACACCTTC	CASSSLTGEGYGYTF